The present T cell receptor beta chain was sequenced within a study of cytomegalovirus exposure and HLA in healthy donors. Study-level results: High sensitivity and specificity were reportedly achieved when the classifier diagnosed cytomegalovirus status.

The CDR3 covers 12 residues. V lost 7 bases to trimming and J lost 1 base; unmatched junction nucleotides: 4. CDR1 is SQVTM, CDR2 ANQGSEA, per germline. PCR used 60 Vbeta primers and 13 Jbeta primers. The data were produced by immunoSEQ multiplex PCR, yet TCRdb's version contains in-frame clones alone and is incomplete. The top ten clones hold around 6.7% of a sample with about 100,000 clones, roughly 77% of them seen once. As for this clone: Its antigen is unidentified.

Healthy bone marrow donors supplied every sample. This receptor was identified in a man aged 30 to 39 in good health and CMV-seronegative. The V gene is TRBV29-1, the J gene TRBJ2-7, with 7 bases aligning to TRBD1. Sequenced input: PBMCs. The CDR3 protein is CSATTGSYEQYF. CDR3 DNA: TGCAGCGCAACGACAGGGTCCTACGAGCAGTACTTC.